This TCR beta chain was observed in a study of T cells in Graves' hyperthyroidism and ophthalmopathy. Study at large: Any treatment followed the collection of peripheral blood at initial diagnosis. Broader study findings: Onset of ophthalmopathy came a median around 7.1 months after the model predicted it.

Using RNA transcripts as the source, TCR beta CDR3 regions were amplified. HTBI primers were employed in a first-round RT-PCR of the TCR CDR3. TCRdb ran MiXCR on the multiplex PCR reads and lists one entry per CDR3 protein. The sample consists of some 320,000 distinct CDR3 sequences, 12% to 15% of them appearing once. This clonotype came up many times. Its antigen is still unknown. Inclusion characteristics of ophthalmopathy patients comprised a Clinical Activity Score of at least 3, a NOSPECS grade of at least 4, and duration under 3 months. Clinical symptoms, serum thyroxine, TRAb, thyroid ultrasound and orbital computed tomography informed diagnoses. Source material: blood. This receptor was obtained from a woman aged 40 to 50 with Graves' ophthalmopathy.

The DNA of the CDR3 is TGTGCCAGCAGCCAACGGACAGGAGCTAGAAAGACCCAGTACTTC. This sequence encodes CASSQRTGARKTQYF. The chain recombines TRBV3-1 with TRBJ2-5, with 7 bases that match TRBD1. J gave up 6 bases and V 2 bases, and 9 bases lay outside the gene matches. Germline V CDR1 and CDR2: LGHDT, YNNKEL (reference sequence). CDR3 size: 15 residues.